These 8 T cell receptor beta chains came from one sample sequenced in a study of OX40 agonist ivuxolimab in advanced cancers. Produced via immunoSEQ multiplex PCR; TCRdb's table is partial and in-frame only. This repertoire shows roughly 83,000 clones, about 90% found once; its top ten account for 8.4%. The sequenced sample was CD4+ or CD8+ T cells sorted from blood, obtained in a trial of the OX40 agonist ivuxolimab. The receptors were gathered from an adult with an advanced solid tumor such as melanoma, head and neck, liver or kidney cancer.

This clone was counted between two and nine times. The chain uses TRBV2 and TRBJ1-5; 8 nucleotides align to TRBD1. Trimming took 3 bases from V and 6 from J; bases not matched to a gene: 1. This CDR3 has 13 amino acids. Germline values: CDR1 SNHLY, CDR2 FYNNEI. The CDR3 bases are TGTGCCAGCAGTGAGACAGGGGTTCAGCCCCAGCATTTT. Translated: CASSETGVQPQHF.

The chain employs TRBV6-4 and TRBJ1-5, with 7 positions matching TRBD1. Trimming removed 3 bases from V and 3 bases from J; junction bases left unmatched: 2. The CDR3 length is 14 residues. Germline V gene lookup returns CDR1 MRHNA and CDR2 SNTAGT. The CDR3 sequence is CASSEGTDNQPQHF. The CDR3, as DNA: TGTGCCAGCAGTGAAGGGACAGACAATCAGCCCCAGCATTTT.

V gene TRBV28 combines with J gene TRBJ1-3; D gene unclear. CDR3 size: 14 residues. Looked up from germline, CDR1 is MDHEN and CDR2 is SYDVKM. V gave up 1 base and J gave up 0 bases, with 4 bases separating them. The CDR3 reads CASSLSLSGNTIYF. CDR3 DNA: TGTGCCAGCAGTTTATCCCTCTCTGGAAACACCATATATTTT.

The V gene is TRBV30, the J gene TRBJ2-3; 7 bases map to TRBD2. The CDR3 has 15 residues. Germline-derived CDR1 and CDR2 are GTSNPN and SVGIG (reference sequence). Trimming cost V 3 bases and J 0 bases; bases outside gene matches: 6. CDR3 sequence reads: CAWSGGTSSTDTQYF. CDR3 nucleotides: TGTGCCTGGAGCGGGGGGACCTCTAGCACAGATACGCAGTATTTT.

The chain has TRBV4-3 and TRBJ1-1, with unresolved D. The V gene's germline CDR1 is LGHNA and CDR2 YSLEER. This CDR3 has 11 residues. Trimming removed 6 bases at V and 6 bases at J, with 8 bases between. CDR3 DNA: TGCGCCAGCAGTCTAGGCTCTGAAGCTTTCTTT. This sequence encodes CASSLGSEAFF.

DNA for the CDR3: TGCAGTGCTAGACAGTACGAGCAGTACGTC. Translating gives CSARQYEQYV. The V gene is TRBV20-1, the J gene TRBJ2-7; D call uncertain. Looked up from germline, CDR1 is DFQATT and CDR2 is SNEGSKA (reference sequence). Trimming removed 2 bases at V and 4 bases at J, with 3 bases between. The CDR3 runs 10 residues.

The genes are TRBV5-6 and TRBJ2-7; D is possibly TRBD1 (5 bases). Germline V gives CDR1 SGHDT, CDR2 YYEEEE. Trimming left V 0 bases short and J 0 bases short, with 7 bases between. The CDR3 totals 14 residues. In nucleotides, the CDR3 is TGTGCCAGCAGCTTGGGTGACAGCTCCTACGAGCAGTACGTC. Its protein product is CASSLGDSSYEQYV.

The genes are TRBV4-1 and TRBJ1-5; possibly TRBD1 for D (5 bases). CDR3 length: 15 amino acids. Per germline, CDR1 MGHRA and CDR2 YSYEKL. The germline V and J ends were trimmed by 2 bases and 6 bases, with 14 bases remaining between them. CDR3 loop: CASSQIGTGGQPQHF. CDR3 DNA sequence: TGCGCCAGCAGCCAAATAGGGACCGGCGGTCAGCCCCAGCATTTT.